The present entry profiles one T cell receptor (beta chain) with its context. The sample is drawn from a study of blood T cell repertoires in COVID-19. Study-wide context: Samples of COVID-19 (acute and convalescent) were obtained from the United States, Italy and Spain.

Sequenced by immunoSEQ multiplex PCR; TCRdb stores in-frame clones only, minus some. The sample lists some 100,000 clones, more than 80% occurring once. From germline, CDR1 is KGHSH and CDR2 LQKENI. V was shortened by 3 bases and J by 7 bases, with 16 bases between the two germline ends. This CDR3 is 15 amino acids long. This chain joins TRBV18 and TRBJ2-1, with D possibly being TRBD2 (6 bases). The sequenced sample consisted of peripheral blood. The receptor's source is a human donor in a cohort sampled during active COVID-19. For the CDR3, the DNA is TGTGCCAGCTCACCGAGGGCTAGCGTGAGGAATGAGCAGTTCTTC. It is translated as CASSPRASVRNEQFF. The full variable domain, its missing parts supplied by reference TRBV18 and TRBJ2-1, is NAGVMQNPRHLVRRRGQEARLRCSPMKGHSHVYWYRQLPEEGLKFMVYLQKENIIDESGMPKERFSAEFPKEGPSILRIQQVVRGDSAAYFCASSPRASVRNEQFFGPGTRLTVL.